This TCR beta chain stems from a study of blood T cell repertoires in COVID-19 (dated by TCRdb to 2018 to 2020). With respect to the entire study: Samples covering the acute and convalescent phases of COVID-19 were provided by collaborators in the United States, Italy and Spain. The material from the prospective study consisted of cDNA or gDNA derived from T cells, B-cell-depleted T cells, or PBMCs. Deeply sampled blood TCRbeta repertoires from subjects exposed to, actively infected with, or recovered from COVID-19 were included in the dataset. The repertoires were released in a freely available public database meant as a resource for research on the immune response to SARS-CoV-2. The samples were drawn from the first 160 participants of the ongoing ImmuneRACE study and from over a thousand subjects provided by 6 global collaborators. The sample metadata nearly always contained a de-identified subject ID, COVID-19 status, age in years and sex. HLA class I and class II types, where available, came from metadata supplied by the sample provider rather than from assay-based typing. Beyond this particular receptor, the publication reports: The quantity of clinical and demographic metadata differed by source and by participant and was supplied without curation.

The immunoSEQ Assay, a bias-controlled multiplex PCR, was used to amplify TCRbeta CDR3 regions from genomic DNA. Regarding the original processing steps: The number of nucleated cells in each sample was estimated from the amplification of reference gene primers within the assay. Sequence reads were collapsed and filtered to measure the absolute abundance of every unique TCRbeta CDR3 rearrangement. For each sample, productive Simpson clonality was calculated by taking the square root of Simpson's diversity index across productive rearrangements. The clones in this table, taken by TCRdb from immuneACCESS, are in-frame only. Not every clone is retained; where verified, under half of the shortfall comes from an unresolved V gene, and the cause of the rest is unknown. V, J and clone size reflect that table, while D and trimming were determined from the DNA. This sample is represented by fewer than 150,000 clones; roughly 80% of them were singletons. Of the sample, approximately 1.8% is held by the ten largest clones.

Relative to germline, V is 4 bases shorter and J is 2 bases shorter, with 9 bases between their ends. Looking up the germline V gene yields CDR1 SGHRS and CDR2 YFSETQ. The cysteine opens and the phenylalanine closes a CDR3 of 14 amino acids. Only the CDR3 region is kept as DNA, spanning 42 bases read in frame from base 1. Participants in the prospective study were enrolled through a virtual design, were aged about 18 to 90 years, and lived in 20 to 30 United States geographic areas. In the prospective study, cohorts were assigned on the basis of participant-reported clinical history obtained from a screening survey and a study questionnaire. A participant counted as exposed if, within 2 weeks of entering the study, that participant had been in contact with someone who had a PCR-confirmed or clinician-diagnosed COVID-19 case. Each participant in the prospective study had whole blood, serum and a nasopharyngeal or oropharyngeal swab collected by mobile phlebotomists. Participants in the prospective study had the option to provide additional blood draws and questionnaires over an approximately two-month period. Blood samples from the prospective study were shipped frozen or at room temperature prior to DNA extraction.

About this clone itself: What this receptor recognizes is not known. No qualities accompany the bases; no much larger clone lies one base away.

In this chain, TRBV5-1 is recombined with TRBJ1-4; TRBD1 is possibly the D segment (6 matching bases). The source is a woman between 18 and 29 years old who had been exposed to COVID-19. The sequenced sample was PBMCs or T cells enriched from blood (not recorded which). The DNA is TGCGCCAGCAGCGGCGGACAGACTAATGAAAAACTGTTTTTT. This codes for CASSGGQTNEKLFF.